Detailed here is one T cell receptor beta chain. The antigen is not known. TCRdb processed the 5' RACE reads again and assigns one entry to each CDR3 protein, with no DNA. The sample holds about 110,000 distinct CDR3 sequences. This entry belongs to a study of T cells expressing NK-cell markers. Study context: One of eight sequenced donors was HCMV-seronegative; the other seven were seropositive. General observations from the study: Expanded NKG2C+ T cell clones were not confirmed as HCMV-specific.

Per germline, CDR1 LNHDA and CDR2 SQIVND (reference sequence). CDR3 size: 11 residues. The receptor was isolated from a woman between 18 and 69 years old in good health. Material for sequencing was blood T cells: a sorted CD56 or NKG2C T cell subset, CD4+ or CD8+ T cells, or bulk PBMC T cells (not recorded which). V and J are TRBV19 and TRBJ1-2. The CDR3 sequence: CASIGLRGYTF.